This T cell receptor beta chain was documented in a study of T cell repertoires in MIS-A myocarditis. Profiling relied on immunoSEQ multiplex PCR, and the TCRdb table lists in-frame clones only, not all of them. The sample carries about 11,000 clones, 83% recorded once. V was clipped by 6 bases and J by 6 bases, with 27 bases between them. CDR1 and CDR2 (germline): MDHEN, SYDVKM. CDR3 length: 17 amino acids. This sequence joins TRBV28 and TRBJ2-7, with D tentatively TRBD1 (6 bases). The specimen sequenced was right ventricle heart tissue obtained at autopsy. This TCR was recovered from a man younger than 35 with fulminant myocarditis from multisystem inflammatory syndrome in adults (MIS-A) after COVID-19. The CDR3 sequence is CASRSPRAGGAYAEQYF. In DNA form, the CDR3 reads TGTGCCAGCAGGTCACCCCGCGCTGGGGGCGCTTATGCCGAGCAGTACTTC.